This record covers a single T cell receptor beta chain. The antigen is unknown. These data originate in a study of CD8+ T cells in alopecia areata. At the level of the study: Tofacitinib treatment spanned 6 to 18 months, with 6 months off drug afterward. Treated patients' severity was scored by percentage of affected scalp area. General observations from the study: It was observed that many expanded lesional clones persisted in scalp and blood during tofacitinib.

Extracted from the samples, RNA was reverse transcribed into cDNA to serve as the sequencing template. Sequencing was performed with immunoSEQ multiplex PCR; in TCRdb, only in-frame clones are kept and a portion is missing. The data contain approximately 210,000 clones, 64% of them singletons. The sample's treatment: oral pan-JAK inhibitor, 5-10 mg twice daily. Those with alopecia areata gave lesional scalp punch biopsies and peripheral blood. The receptor was isolated from a human donor with alopecia areata. The sequencing here drew on CD4+ T cells sorted from blood, taken at week 4, from a patient treated with tofacitinib.

CDR3 loop: CSVDGEGSYNEQFF. CDR3 in DNA: TGCAGCGTTGACGGGGAAGGCTCCTACAATGAGCAGTTCTTC. The chain carries TRBV29-1 and TRBJ2-1; weak D call: TRBD2 (5 bases). The V end was cut by 3 bases, the J end by 0 bases, with 9 bases between. CDR3 length: 14 residues. Per germline, CDR1 SQVTM and CDR2 ANQGSEA.